This paragraph covers one T cell receptor beta chain sequence. The antigen remains undetermined. The length of the CDR3 is 13 residues. Per germline, CDR1 SNHLY and CDR2 FYNNEI. Trimming removed 8 bases at V and 7 bases at J, with 15 bases between. Using immunoSEQ multiplex PCR, the repertoire was profiled, and TCRdb retains in-frame clones only, with some absent. Among fewer than 90,000 clones listed, over 80% were seen once. The sample comes from a study of T cell responses to AZD1222 COVID-19 vaccine. Notes on the study in general: Sampling captured repertoires only after the peak T cell response. Donor demographics were predominantly white British with a female majority; clonal diversity may be underestimated.

The chain uses TRBV2 and TRBJ1-5; D call uncertain. The sequence was collected from an adult who received the AZD1222 COVID-19 vaccine. Source: peripheral blood, taken 28 days after the second AZD1222 dose. CDR3 amino acids: CASGVEGWQPQHF. CDR3 sequence (DNA): TGTGCCAGCGGAGTAGAGGGTTGGCAGCCCCAGCATTTT.